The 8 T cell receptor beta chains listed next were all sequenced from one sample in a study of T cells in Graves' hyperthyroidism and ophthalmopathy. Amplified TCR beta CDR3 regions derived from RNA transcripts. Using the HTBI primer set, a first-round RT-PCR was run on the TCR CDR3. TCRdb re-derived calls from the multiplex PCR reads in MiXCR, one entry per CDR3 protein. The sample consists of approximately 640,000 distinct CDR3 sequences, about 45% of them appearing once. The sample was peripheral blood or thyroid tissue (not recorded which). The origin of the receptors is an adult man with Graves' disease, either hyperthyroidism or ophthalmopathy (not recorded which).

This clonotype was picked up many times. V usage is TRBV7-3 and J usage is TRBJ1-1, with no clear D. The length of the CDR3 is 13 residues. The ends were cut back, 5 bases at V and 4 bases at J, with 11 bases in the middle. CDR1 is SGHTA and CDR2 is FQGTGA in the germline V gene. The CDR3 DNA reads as TGTGCCAGCAGCCGTCCGGGAGGCACTGAAGCTTTCTTT. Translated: CASSRPGGTEAFF.

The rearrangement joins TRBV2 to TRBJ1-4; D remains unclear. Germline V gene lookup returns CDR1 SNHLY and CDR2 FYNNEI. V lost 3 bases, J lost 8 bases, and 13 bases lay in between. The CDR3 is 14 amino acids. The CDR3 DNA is TGTGCCAGCAGTGAGCCGGGGAGTTCCGAAAAACTGTTTTTT. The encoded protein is CASSEPGSSEKLFF.

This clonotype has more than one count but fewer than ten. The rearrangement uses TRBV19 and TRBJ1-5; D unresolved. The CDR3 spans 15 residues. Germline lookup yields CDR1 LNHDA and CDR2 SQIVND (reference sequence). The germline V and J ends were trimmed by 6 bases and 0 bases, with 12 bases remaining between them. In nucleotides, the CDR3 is TGTGCCAGTAGCCGCCACCCTAATAGCAATCAGCCCCAGCATTTT. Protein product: CASSRHPNSNQPQHF. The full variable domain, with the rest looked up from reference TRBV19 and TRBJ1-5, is DGGITQSPKYLFRKEGQNVTLSCEQNLNHDAMYWYRQDPGQGLRLIYYSQIVNDFQKGDIAEGYSVSREKKESFPLTVTSAQKNPTAFYLCASSRHPNSNQPQHFGDGTRLSIL.

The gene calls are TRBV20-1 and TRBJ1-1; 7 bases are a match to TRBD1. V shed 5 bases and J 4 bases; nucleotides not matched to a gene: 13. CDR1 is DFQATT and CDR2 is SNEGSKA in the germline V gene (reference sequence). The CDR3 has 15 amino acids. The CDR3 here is CSARLQGQWGTEAFF. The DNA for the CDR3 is TGCAGTGCTCGATTACAGGGGCAATGGGGCACTGAAGCTTTCTTT.

The CDR3 reads CASSREGRSSGNTIYF. DNA for the CDR3: TGTGCCAGCAGCCGGGAGGGCAGAAGCTCTGGAAACACCATATATTTT. The chain joins TRBV5-6 to TRBJ1-3; D uncertain. Trimming shortened V by 4 bases and J by 0 bases, and 14 bases separated the two germline ends. CDR3 length: 16 amino acids. Germline values: CDR1 SGHDT, CDR2 YYEEEE.

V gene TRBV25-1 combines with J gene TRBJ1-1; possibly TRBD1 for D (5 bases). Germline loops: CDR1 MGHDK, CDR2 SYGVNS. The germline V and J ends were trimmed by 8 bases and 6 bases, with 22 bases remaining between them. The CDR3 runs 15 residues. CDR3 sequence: CASVEDARQGAEAFF. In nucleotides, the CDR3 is TGTGCCAGCGTTGAAGATGCGAGGCAGGGAGCTGAAGCTTTCTTT.

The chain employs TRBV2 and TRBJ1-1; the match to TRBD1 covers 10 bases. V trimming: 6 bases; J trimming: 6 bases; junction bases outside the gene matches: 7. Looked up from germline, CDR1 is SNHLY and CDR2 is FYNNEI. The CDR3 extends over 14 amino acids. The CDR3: CASRMTGGNAEAFF. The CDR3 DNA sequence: TGTGCCAGCAGGATGACAGGGGGCAACGCTGAAGCTTTCTTT.

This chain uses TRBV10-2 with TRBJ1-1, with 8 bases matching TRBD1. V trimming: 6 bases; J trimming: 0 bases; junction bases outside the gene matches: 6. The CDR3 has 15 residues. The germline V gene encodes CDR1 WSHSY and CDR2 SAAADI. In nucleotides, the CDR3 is TGCGCCAGCAGGGAGATGACAGGGGTGAACACTGAAGCTTTCTTT. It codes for CASREMTGVNTEAFF.